This TCR beta chain comes out of a study of blood T cell repertoires in COVID-19. Study as a whole: Sources were T cells, B-cell-depleted T cells, or PBMCs; the material itself was cDNA or gDNA.

V was cut by 6 bases and J by 4 bases, with 18 bases left in between. Germline assignment: CDR1 SQVTM and CDR2 ANQGSEA. This CDR3 has 14 residues. Authors' methods: Reference gene primer amplification yielded estimated nucleated cell counts. TCRdb's table, derived via immunoSEQ multiplex PCR, lists solely in-frame clones and lacks some. Clone size and V and J calls were adopted from that table, with D and trimming inferred from the DNA. The data contain more than 250,000 clones, around 87% of them singletons. The receptor comes from a man aged 45 to 65 with active or convalescent COVID-19. Sequencing was carried out using peripheral blood. The chain links TRBV29-1 to TRBJ1-2; TRBD1 might be the D (5 bases). The CDR3 sequence is CSVGTEGWGYGYTF. The CDR3 bases are TGCAGCGTCGGGACTGAAGGTTGGGGCTATGGCTACACCTTC. The whole variable domain, filled in from reference TRBV29-1 and TRBJ1-2, reads SAVISQKPSRDICQRGTSLTIQCQVDSQVTMMFWYRQQPGQSLTLIATANQGSEATYESGFVIDKFPISRPNLTFSTLTVSNMSPEDSSIYLCSVGTEGWGYGYTFGSGTRLTVV.